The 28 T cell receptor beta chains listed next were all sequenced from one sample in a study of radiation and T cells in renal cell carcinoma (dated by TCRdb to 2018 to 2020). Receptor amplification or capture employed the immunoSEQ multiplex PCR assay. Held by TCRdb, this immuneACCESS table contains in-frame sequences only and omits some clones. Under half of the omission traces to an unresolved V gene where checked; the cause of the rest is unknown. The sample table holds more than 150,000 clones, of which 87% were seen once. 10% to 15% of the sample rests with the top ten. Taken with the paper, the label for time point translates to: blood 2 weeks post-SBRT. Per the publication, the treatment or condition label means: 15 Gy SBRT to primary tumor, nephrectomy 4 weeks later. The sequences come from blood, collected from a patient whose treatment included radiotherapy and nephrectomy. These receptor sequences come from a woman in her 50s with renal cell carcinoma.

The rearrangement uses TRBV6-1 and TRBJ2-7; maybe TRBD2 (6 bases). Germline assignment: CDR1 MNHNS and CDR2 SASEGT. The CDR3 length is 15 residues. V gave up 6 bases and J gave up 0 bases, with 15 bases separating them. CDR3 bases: TGTGCCAGCAGCCGACAGCCGACTAGCTCCTACGAGCAGTACTTC. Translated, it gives CASSRQPTSSYEQYF.

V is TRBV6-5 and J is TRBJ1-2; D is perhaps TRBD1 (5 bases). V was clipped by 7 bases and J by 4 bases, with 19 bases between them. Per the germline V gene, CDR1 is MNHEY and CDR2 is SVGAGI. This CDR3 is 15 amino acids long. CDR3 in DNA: TGTGCCAGCACCAACACGGGGCTTCTCGCCTATGGCTACACCTTC. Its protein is CASTNTGLLAYGYTF.

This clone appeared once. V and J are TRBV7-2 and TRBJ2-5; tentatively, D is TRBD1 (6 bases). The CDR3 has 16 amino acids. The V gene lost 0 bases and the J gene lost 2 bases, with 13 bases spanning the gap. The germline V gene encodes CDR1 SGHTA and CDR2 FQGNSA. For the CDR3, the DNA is TGTGCCAGCAGCTTAGCTTCGACAGGAGGTCAAGAGACCCAGTACTTC. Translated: CASSLASTGGQETQYF.

The CDR3 protein is CASSFGLGVLNTEAFF. Written as DNA, the CDR3 is TGTGCCAGCAGCTTCGGTTTAGGGGTTTTGAACACTGAAGCTTTCTTT. The chain has TRBV7-9 and TRBJ1-1, with D perhaps TRBD1 (5 bases). The CDR3 has 16 amino acids. The V gene's germline CDR1 is SEHNR and CDR2 FQNEAQ (reference sequence). The V and J ends lost 3 bases and 0 bases respectively, with 14 bases between them.

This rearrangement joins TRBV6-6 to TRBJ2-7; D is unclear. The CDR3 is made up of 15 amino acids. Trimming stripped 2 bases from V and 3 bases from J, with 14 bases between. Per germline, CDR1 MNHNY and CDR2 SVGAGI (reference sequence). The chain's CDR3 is CASSYDDRRNYEQYF. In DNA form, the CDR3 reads TGTGCCAGCAGTTACGACGACCGGAGAAACTACGAGCAGTACTTC.

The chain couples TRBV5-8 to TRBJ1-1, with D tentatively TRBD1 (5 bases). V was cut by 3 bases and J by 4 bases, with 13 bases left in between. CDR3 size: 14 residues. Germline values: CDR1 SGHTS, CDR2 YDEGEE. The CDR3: CASSSGTSGTEAFF. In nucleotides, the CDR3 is TGTGCCAGCAGCTCCGGGACGTCGGGCACTGAAGCTTTCTTT.

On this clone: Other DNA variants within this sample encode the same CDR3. CDR3 coding DNA: TGCGCCAGCAGCCAAGATCGGAGGGGCATGAACACTGAAGCTTTCTTT. This encodes CASSQDRRGMNTEAFF. This chain uses TRBV4-3 with TRBJ1-1; TRBD1 is a possible D gene (5 bases). The CDR3 is 16 amino acids. Looked up from germline, CDR1 is LGHNA and CDR2 is YSLEER. V lost 0 bases and J lost 0, with 11 bases in between.

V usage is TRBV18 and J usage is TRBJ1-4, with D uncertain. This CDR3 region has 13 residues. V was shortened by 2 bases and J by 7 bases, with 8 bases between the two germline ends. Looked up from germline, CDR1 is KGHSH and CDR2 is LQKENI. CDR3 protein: CASSPGVGEKLFF. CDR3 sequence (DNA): TGTGCCAGCTCACCAGGGGTCGGTGAAAAACTGTTTTTT.

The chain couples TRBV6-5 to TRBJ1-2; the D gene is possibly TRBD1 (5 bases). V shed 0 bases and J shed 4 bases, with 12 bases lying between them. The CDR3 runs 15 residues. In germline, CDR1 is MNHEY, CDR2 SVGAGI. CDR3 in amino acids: CASSYSAGSAYGYTF. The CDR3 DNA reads TGTGCCAGCAGTTACTCGGCAGGGAGCGCCTATGGCTACACCTTC.

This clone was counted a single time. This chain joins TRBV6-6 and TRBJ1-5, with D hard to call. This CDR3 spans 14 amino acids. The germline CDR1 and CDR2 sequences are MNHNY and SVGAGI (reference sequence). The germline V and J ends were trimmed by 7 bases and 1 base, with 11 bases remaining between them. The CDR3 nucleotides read TGTGCCAGCATCGACAAGCTAAGCAATCAGCCCCAGCATTTT. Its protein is CASIDKLSNQPQHF.

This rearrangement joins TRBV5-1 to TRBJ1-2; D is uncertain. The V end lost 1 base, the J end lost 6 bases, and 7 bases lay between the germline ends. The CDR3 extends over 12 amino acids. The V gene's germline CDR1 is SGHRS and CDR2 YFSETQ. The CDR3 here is CASSLRDHGYTF. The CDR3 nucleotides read TGCGCCAGCAGCTTGCGGGATCATGGCTACACCTTC.

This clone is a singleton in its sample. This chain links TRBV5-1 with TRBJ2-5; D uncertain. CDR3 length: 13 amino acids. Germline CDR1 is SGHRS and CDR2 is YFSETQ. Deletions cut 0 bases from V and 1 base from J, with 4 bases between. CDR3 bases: TGCGCCAGCAGCTTGGCAATCCAAGAGACCCAGTACTTC. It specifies CASSLAIQETQYF.

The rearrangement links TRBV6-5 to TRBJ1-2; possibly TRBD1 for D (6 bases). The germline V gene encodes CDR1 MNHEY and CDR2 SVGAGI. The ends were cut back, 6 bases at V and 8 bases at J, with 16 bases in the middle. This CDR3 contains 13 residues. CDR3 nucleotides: TGTGCCAGCAGCCGCACGGGGGGCGCCGGCTACACCTTC. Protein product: CASSRTGGAGYTF.

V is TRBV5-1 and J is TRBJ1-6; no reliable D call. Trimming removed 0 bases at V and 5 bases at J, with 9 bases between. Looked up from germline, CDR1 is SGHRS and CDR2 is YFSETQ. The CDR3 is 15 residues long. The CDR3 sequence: CASSLAKGDNSPLHF. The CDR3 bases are TGCGCCAGCAGCTTGGCCAAGGGAGATAATTCACCCCTCCACTTT.

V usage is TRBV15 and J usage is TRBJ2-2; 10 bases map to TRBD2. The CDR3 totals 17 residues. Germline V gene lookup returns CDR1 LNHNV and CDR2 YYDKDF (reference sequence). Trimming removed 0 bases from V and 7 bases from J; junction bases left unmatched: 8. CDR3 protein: CATSRDLTSGAVGELFF. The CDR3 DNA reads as TGTGCCACCAGCAGAGATCTAACTAGCGGGGCGGTCGGGGAGCTGTTTTTT.

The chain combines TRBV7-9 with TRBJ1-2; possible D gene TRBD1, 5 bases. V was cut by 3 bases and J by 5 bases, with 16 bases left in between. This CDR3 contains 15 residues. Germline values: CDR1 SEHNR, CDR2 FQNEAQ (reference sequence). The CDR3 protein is CASSLYGAPSYGYTF. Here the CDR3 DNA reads TGTGCCAGCAGCTTGTACGGGGCTCCTTCTTATGGCTACACCTTC.

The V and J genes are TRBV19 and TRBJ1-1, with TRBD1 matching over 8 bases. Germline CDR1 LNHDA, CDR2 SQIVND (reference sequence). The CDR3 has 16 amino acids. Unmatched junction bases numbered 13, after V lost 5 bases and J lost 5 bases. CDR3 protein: CASSFTGGDRSTEAFF. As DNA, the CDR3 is TGTGCCAGTAGTTTCACAGGGGGAGATCGTAGTACTGAAGCTTTCTTT.

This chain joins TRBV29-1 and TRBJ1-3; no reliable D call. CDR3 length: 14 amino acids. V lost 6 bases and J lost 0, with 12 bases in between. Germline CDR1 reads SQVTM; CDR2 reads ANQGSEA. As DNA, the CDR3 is TGCAGCGTCGACTCCTACCCCTCTGGAAACACCATATATTTT. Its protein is CSVDSYPSGNTIYF. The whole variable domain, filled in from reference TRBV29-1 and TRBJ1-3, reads SAVISQKPSRDICQRGTSLTIQCQVDSQVTMMFWYRQQPGQSLTLIATANQGSEATYESGFVIDKFPISRPNLTFSTLTVSNMSPEDSSIYLCSVDSYPSGNTIYFGEGSWLTVV.

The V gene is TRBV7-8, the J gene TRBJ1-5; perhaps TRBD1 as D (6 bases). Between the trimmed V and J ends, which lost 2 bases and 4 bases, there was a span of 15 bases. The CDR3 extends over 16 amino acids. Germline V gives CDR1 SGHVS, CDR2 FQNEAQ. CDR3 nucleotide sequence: TGTGCCAGCAGCTTAAGGCGGCAGGGGCGAAATCAGCCCCAGCATTTT. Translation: CASSLRRQGRNQPQHF.

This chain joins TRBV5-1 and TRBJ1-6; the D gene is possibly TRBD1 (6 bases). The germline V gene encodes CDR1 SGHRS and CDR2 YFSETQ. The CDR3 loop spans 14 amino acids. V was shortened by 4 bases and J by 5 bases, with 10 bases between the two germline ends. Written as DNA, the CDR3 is TGCGCCAGCAGCCTAACAGGGAATAATTCACCCCTCCACTTT. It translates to CASSLTGNNSPLHF. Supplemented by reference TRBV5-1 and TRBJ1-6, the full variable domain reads KAGVTQTPRYLIKTRGQQVTLSCSPISGHRSVSWYQQTPGQGLQFLFEYFSETQRNKGNFPGRFSGRQFSNSRSEMNVSTLELGDSALYLCASSLTGNNSPLHFGNGTRLTVT.

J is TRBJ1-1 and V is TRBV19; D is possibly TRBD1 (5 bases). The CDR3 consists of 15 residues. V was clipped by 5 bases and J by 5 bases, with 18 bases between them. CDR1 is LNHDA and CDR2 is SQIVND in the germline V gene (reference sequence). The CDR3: CASSRRRGGETEAFF. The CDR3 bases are TGTGCCAGTAGTCGTCGGAGGGGTGGGGAAACTGAAGCTTTCTTT.

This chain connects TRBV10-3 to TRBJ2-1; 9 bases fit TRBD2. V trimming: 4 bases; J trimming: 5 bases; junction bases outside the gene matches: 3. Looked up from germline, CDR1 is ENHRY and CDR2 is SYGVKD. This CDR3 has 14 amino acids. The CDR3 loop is CAISGSGGDNEQFF. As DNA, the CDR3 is TGTGCCATCAGTGGTAGCGGGGGAGACAATGAGCAGTTCTTC.

The chain's CDR3 is CASSQPRRSHEQFF. In nucleotides, the CDR3 is TGCGCCAGCAGCCAACCAAGACGTAGCCATGAGCAGTTCTTC. The genes are TRBV4-1 and TRBJ2-1; the D is unclear. V lost 2 bases, J lost 8 bases, and 13 bases lay in between. The CDR3 is made up of 14 amino acids. Germline V gene lookup returns CDR1 MGHRA and CDR2 YSYEKL.

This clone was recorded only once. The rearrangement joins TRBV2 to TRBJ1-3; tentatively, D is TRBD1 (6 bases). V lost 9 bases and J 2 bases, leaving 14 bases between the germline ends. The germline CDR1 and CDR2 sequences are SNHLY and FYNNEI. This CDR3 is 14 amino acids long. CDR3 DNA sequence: TGTGCCAGTAAAATCCAGGGGCCTGGAAACACCATATATTTT. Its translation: CASKIQGPGNTIYF.

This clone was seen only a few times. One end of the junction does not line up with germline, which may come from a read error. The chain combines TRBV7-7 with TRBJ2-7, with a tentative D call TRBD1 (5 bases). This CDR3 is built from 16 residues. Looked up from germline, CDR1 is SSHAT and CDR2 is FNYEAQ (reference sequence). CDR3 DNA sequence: TGTGCTAGCAGCAATGCCCAGCCAGGGTGGTATAGCGAGCAGTACTTC. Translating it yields CASSNAQPGWYSEQYF.

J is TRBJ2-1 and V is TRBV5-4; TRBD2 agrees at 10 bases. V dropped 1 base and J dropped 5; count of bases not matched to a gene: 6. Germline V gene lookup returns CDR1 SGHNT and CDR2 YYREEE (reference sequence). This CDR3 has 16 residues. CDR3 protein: CASSLPSGGFDNEQFF. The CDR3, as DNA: TGTGCCAGCAGCTTGCCTAGCGGGGGTTTTGACAATGAGCAGTTCTTC. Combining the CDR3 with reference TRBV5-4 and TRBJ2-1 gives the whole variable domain ETGVTQSPTHLIKTRGQQVTLRCSSQSGHNTVSWYQQALGQGPQFIFQYYREEENGRGNFPPRFSGLQFPNYSSELNVNALELDDSALYLCASSLPSGGFDNEQFFGPGTRLTVL.

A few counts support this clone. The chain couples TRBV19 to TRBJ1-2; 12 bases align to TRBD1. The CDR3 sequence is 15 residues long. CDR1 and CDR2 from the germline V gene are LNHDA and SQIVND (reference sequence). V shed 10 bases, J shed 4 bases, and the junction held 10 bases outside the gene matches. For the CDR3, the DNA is TGTGCCACAAGGGAGGGACAGGGGGCGAGCTATGGCTACACCTTC. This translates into CATREGQGASYGYTF.

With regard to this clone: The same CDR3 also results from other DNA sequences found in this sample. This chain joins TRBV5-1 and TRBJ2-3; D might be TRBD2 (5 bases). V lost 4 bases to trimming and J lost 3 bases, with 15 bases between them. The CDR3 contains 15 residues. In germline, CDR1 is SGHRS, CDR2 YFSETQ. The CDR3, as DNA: TGCGCCAGCAGCCTAGTCGGGGATAGTACAGATACGCAGTATTTT. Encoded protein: CASSLVGDSTDTQYF.